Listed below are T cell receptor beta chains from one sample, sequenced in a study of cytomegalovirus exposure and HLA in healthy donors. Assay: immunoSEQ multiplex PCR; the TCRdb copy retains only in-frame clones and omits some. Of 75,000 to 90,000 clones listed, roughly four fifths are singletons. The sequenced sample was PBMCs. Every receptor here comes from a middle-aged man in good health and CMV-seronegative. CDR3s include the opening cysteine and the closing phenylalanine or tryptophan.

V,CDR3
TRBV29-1,CSAGTGPRLGYTF
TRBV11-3,CASSLDSRVSDTQYF
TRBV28,CASRDSGNQPQHF
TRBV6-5,CASRKAGPNNQPQHF
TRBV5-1,CASSLGAGWGNEQFF
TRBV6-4,CASSADPFTSGSGNEQFF
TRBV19,CASRELGQGKGGNTIYF
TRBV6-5,CASSYDGYGTDTQYF
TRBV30,CAWSSRTGGVQPQHF
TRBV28,CASSLGGSEQYF
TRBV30,CAWSVLSTGELFF
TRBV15,CATSRDPSTGSNQPQHF
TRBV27,CASKDRLNTEAFF
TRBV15,CATSRVGGGETQYF
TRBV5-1,CASSVDRGANQPQHF
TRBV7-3,CASSLLAGELFF
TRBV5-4,CASSPGQGNTEAFF
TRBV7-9,CASRSAGLPYEQYF
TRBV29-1,CSVVTGRNTEAFF
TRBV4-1,CASSQGQGITFGGYTF
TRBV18,CASSPGPSQPQHF